The 10 T cell receptor beta chains below were found in one sample sequenced in a study of neurological immune-mediated disorders. TCRdb reprocessed the 5' RACE reads with MiXCR, giving one entry per CDR3 protein. Counted here are approximately 37,000 distinct CDR3 sequences, over 12% occurring once; the ten biggest clones make up 25% to 30%. Sequencing was done on a sample of PBMCs. The receptor set was obtained from a woman between 45 and 60 years old with HTLV-1-associated myelopathy (HAM/TSP).

With respect to this clonotype: Sequence at one end of the junction differs from germline and may be a read error. The chain carries TRBV5-1 and TRBJ2-2, with a tentative D call TRBD2 (5 bases). The CDR3 runs to 14 residues. Germline V gives CDR1 SGHRS, CDR2 YFSETQ. This CDR3 is CASSLDPNTGEMYF. The CDR3 DNA follows: TGCGCCAGCAGCTTGGATCCAAACACCGGGGAGATGTATTTT.

A note on this clonotype: A junction boundary mismatches the germline segment, possibly from a read error. The genes are TRBV20-1 and TRBJ1-1; TRBD1 might be the D (6 bases). Germline CDR1 DFQATT, CDR2 SNEGSKA (reference sequence). CDR3 length equals 13 residues. As DNA, the CDR3 is TGCAGTGCTAGAGGGGATGGGGACACTGAAGCTCTCTTT. Translated: CSARGDGDTEALF.

This clonotype was seen at least ten times. The V and J genes are TRBV9 and TRBJ2-7; possible D gene TRBD1, 6 bases. V lost 4 bases, J lost 7 bases, and 18 bases lay in between. Per germline, CDR1 SGDLS and CDR2 YYNGEE. This CDR3 is 14 amino acids long. CDR3 sequence (DNA): TGTGCCAGCAGCTCCGGGACACCGGACGGAGAGCAGTACTTC. Amino acid sequence: CASSSGTPDGEQYF.

This clonotype was counted at least ten times. The V gene is TRBV6-6, the J gene TRBJ1-6, with D possibly TRBD1 on 6 matching bases. Trimming removed 5 bases from V and 6 bases from J, with 11 bases in between. The CDR3 covers 14 residues. CDR1 and CDR2 (germline): MNHNY, SVGAGI (reference sequence). CDR3 DNA: TGTGCCAGCAGTCAGGGGCGTACTAATTCACCCCTCCACTTT. This encodes CASSQGRTNSPLHF.

This clonotype appeared many times. The chain is built from TRBV28 and TRBJ2-7, with 7 nucleotides matching TRBD1. CDR1 is MDHEN, CDR2 SYDVKM, per germline. The CDR3 has 15 residues. With 6 bases clipped from V and 1 base from J, the junction kept 9 bases outside the gene matches. DNA for the CDR3: TGTGCCAGCAGCCCCAAGGGCAGGGGGTCCTACGAGCAGTACGTC. This encodes CASSPKGRGSYEQYV.

This clonotype showed up many times. The V and J genes are TRBV5-1 and TRBJ1-1; tentative D call: TRBD1 (6 bases). CDR3 length equals 13 residues. V was cut by 1 base and J by 4 bases, with 8 bases left in between. Per germline, CDR1 SGHRS and CDR2 YFSETQ. The CDR3 sequence: CASSLWTATEAFF. The CDR3 bases are TGCGCCAGCAGCTTGTGGACAGCCACTGAAGCTTTCTTT.

The rearrangement uses TRBV5-1 and TRBJ2-1, with TRBD2 as a possible D gene (6 bases). There are 16 residues in the CDR3. V lost 1 base and J lost 4, with 15 bases in between. Germline V gene lookup returns CDR1 SGHRS and CDR2 YFSETQ. DNA for the CDR3: TGCGCCAGCAGCTTGCCCGCGAATAGCGGATACAATGAGCAGTTCTTC. It yields the protein CASSLPANSGYNEQFF. Together with reference TRBV5-1 and TRBJ2-1, the CDR3 gives the full variable domain: KAGVTQTPRYLIKTRGQQVTLSCSPISGHRSVSWYQQTPGQGLQFLFEYFSETQRNKGNFPGRFSGRQFSNSRSEMNVSTLELGDSALYLCASSLPANSGYNEQFFGPGTRLTVL.

This clonotype was seen many times. The chain joins TRBV24-1 to TRBJ2-1; possibly TRBD1 for D (6 bases). Trimming removed 5 bases from V and 0 bases from J, with 13 bases in between. Per germline, CDR1 KGHDR and CDR2 SFDVKD. This CDR3 contains 16 residues. The DNA for the CDR3 is TGTGCCACCAGTGTTGGGACATTTTCCTCCTACAATGAGCAGTTCTTC. Translation: CATSVGTFSSYNEQFF.

This clonotype has at least ten counts. The chain has TRBV20-1 and TRBJ2-3; 10 nucleotides agree with TRBD1. Trimming removed 5 bases from V and 1 base from J; junction bases left unmatched: 3. The CDR3 covers 14 residues. Per germline, CDR1 DFQATT and CDR2 SNEGSKA (reference sequence). The CDR3 DNA reads TGCAGTGCTTCAGGACAGGGGGGCACAGATACGCAGTATTTT. Its protein is CSASGQGGTDTQYF.

This clonotype has at least ten counts. The V gene is TRBV11-3, the J gene TRBJ2-2; D is uncertain. Germline loops: CDR1 SGHNT, CDR2 YENEEA. V gave up 0 bases and J gave up 2 bases, with 1 base separating them. The CDR3 covers 13 residues. CDR3 in amino acids: CASSLDNTGELFF. CDR3 sequence (DNA): TGTGCCAGCAGCTTAGATAACACCGGGGAGCTGTTTTTT.